What follows describes a single TCR beta chain. Which antigen it targets is not known. No base-level quality is on record; no much larger clone is a single base apart. The CDR3 regions of human TCRbeta chains were subjected to immunosequencing. On the study's bioinformatics: TCRs in the repertoires were matched against a reference library of SARS-CoV-2-specific TCRs that had been generated with the MIRA antigen-specificity platform. Breadth was defined as the fraction of unique TCRs that were SARS-CoV-2-associated, and depth was defined as the fraction of total T cells that were SARS-CoV-2-associated. Each spike-specific TCR was assigned to its reactive spike region and to a CD4 or CD8 class using the MIRA data. Log10-transformed breadth and depth values were compared by one-way ANOVA with Sidak's multiple comparisons tests. This is the immuneACCESS table as TCRdb keeps it, with only in-frame sequences that have V and J called. A part of the clones is gone; compared with another copy, unresolved V genes explain less than half, and the rest is unexplained. V, J and clone size are those of that table, while D and trimming were read from the DNA. In this sample the table shows roughly 140,000 clones, 88% of which occur a single time. The top ten clonotypes cover 3% to 4% of the sample.

The data stem from a study of T cell responses to AZD1222 COVID-19 vaccine (dated by TCRdb to the early 2020s). For context, the study as a whole: A total of about 230 trial participants underwent TCR sequencing, of whom some 210 received two doses of AZD1222 and some 25 received two doses of the MenACWY control vaccine. Trial participants were enrolled by age into 18-55, 56-69 and 70-plus year subgroups, with around 150, 28 and 57 TCR-sequenced participants respectively. Results and caveats for the whole study, not just this receptor: No day 14 peak-response samples were available, so repertoires were characterized only after the peak T cell response. The 56-69-year group was small, and its depth increase did not reach significance, likely because of low power. Spike-specific TCR breadth and depth rose significantly after two AZD1222 doses compared with day 0 and with MenACWY recipients. The whole spike protein was spanned by vaccine-associated CD4 TCRs, and dominant responses were seen in regions 160-218 and 743-854. Conclusions about previously exposed vaccinees are limited because only six or seven AZD1222 recipients were SARS-CoV-2 seropositive at baseline. Nearly half of unique spike-specific TCRs reportedly recognized epitopes outside regions mutated in the B.1.351 and B.1.1.7 variants. Participants were mostly white British, with more females than males. The authors suggested clonal diversity may have been underestimated.

Clipping removes 2 bases from V and 2 bases from J, with 2 as the unmatched junction base count. Inclusive of the bounding cysteine and phenylalanine, the CDR3 is 14 residues long. Kept here is only the CDR3 DNA, which spans 42 bases and is read in frame from base 1. In the germline V gene, CDR1 corresponds to SGHRS and CDR2 to YFSETQ. Sample time point, as interpreted from the label and publication: baseline before first vaccination. What the treatment or condition label conveys for this sample: meningococcal conjugate vaccine given as trial control. Samples from vaccinated people were obtained from the UK trials COV001 and COV002, which included a single-blind randomized controlled phase 2/3 trial of AZD1222 (ChAdOx1 nCoV-19) in healthy adults. Trial participant PBMC samples were collected at day 0 and day 28 after the second dose for TCRbeta chain sequencing.

The sequence came from an adult in good health. The chain uses TRBV5-1 and TRBJ2-7, with 9 bases matching TRBD1. The sequencing here drew on peripheral blood, taken on day 0 of MenACWY control vaccination. The bases are TGCGCCAGCAGCTTCGGGACAGGGACCTACGAGCAGTACTTC. Its protein reads: CASSFGTGTYEQYF.